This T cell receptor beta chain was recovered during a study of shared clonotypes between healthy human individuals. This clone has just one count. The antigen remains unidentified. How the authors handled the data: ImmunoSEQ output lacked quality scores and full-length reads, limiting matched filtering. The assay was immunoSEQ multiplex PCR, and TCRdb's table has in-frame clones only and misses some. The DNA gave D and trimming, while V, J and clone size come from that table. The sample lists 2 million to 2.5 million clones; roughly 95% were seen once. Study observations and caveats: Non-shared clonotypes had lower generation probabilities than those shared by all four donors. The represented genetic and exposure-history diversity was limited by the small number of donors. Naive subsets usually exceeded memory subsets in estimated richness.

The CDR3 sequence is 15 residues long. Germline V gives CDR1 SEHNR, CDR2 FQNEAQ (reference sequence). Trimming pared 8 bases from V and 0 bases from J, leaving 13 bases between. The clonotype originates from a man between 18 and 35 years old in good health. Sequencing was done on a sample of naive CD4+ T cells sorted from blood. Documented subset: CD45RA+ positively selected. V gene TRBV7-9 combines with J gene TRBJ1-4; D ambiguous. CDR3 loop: CASAPTAATNEKLFF. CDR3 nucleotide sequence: TGTGCCAGCGCTCCAACGGCGGCAACTAATGAAAAACTGTTTTTT.